Listed below are T cell receptor beta chains from one sample, sequenced in a study of blood T cell repertoires in COVID-19. The data were produced by immunoSEQ multiplex PCR, yet TCRdb's version contains in-frame clones alone and is incomplete. The profile shows under 9,500 clones, 80% to 90% of them singletons. The sequencing input was peripheral blood. The receptors derive from a human donor in a cohort sampled during active COVID-19. Each CDR3 is given with its conserved first and last residue. The D gene is left open where the match is weak. Clone size, where shown, is once, few, many, or a class for clones that have expanded.

abundance,v_gene,len,d_gene,j_gene,CDR3nt,CDR3aa
medium-sized,TRBV7-6,15,TRBD1,TRBJ2-7,TGTGCCAGCAGCTTAGGACAGGGGGGTAGCTACGAGCAGTACTTC,CASSLGQGGSYEQYF
NA,TRBV7-9,14,TRBD1,TRBJ2-3,TGTGCCAGCAGCCGGGACAGAAACACAGATACGCAGTATTTT,CASSRDRNTDTQYF
NA,TRBV20-1,13,TRBD1,TRBJ2-7,TGCAGTGCTAGTACCGGGACAGCCTACGAGCAGTACTTC,CSASTGTAYEQYF
NA,TRBV3-1/TRBV3-2,15,NA,TRBJ1-3,TGTGCCAGCAGCCAAGTGGGGAGCTCTGGAAACACCATATATTTT,CASSQVGSSGNTIYF
NA,TRBV7-2,15,TRBD2,TRBJ2-7,TGTGCCAGCAGCTTAGCGCTAGCGGGAGCCCACGAGCAGTACTTC,CASSLALAGAHEQYF
NA,TRBV7-9,16,NA,TRBJ1-5,TGTGCCACCCTAGCCCAAGCCCGGACCTTCCACCAGCCCCAGCATTTT,CATLAQARTFHQPQHF
NA,TRBV24-1,18,TRBD2,TRBJ2-7,TGTGCCACCAGTGATTCCCGAGAGGGACTAGCGGGATCCTACGAGCAGTACTTC,CATSDSREGLAGSYEQYF
NA,TRBV6-5,16,NA,TRBJ2-1,TGTGCCAGCAGTTCCCCCCTAGCCGAGTCCTACAATGAGCAGTTCTTC,CASSSPLAESYNEQFF
NA,TRBV27,14,TRBD1,TRBJ1-2,TGTGCCAGCAGTCGCAGAACAGGGGAAGATGGCTACACCTTC,CASSRRTGEDGYTF
NA,TRBV29-1,14,TRBD1,TRBJ2-1,TGCAGCGTGGCCACAGGGGGCAACTACAATGAGCAGTTCTTC,CSVATGGNYNEQFF
NA,TRBV28,16,TRBD2,TRBJ2-3,TGTGCCAGCAGTTTAGACGGGAGGACCCCAACAGATACGCAGTATTTT,CASSLDGRTPTDTQYF
NA,TRBV6-5,15,TRBD1,TRBJ1-2,TGTGCCATCTCCGACAGGGGTATAGCTAACTATGGCTACACCTTC,CAISDRGIANYGYTF
NA,TRBV3-1/TRBV3-2,15,TRBD1,TRBJ2-7,TGTGCCAGCAGTTTCCGGGACAGGGACTCCTACGAGCAGTACTTC,CASSFRDRDSYEQYF
NA,TRBV5-1,12,NA,TRBJ2-1,TGCGCCAGCAGAGGGGGTTACAATGAGCAGTTCTTC,CASRGGYNEQFF
NA,TRBV7-2,16,NA,TRBJ2-3,TGTGCCAGCAGCTTAGAGTGGTTAGCGGGCACAGATACGCAGTATTTT,CASSLEWLAGTDTQYF
once,TRBV5-6,16,NA,TRBJ2-3,TGTGCCAGCAGCTTGCCGTGGGTCAGGGGCACAGATACGCAGTATTTT,CASSLPWVRGTDTQYF
NA,TRBV11-2,12,NA,TRBJ2-1,TGTGCCAGCAGCGCGTTGATCTGGGAGCAGTTCTTC,CASSALIWEQFF
NA,TRBV28,13,NA,TRBJ1-2,TGTGCCAGCAGTTTCGTCTATTCCTATGGCTACACCTTC,CASSFVYSYGYTF
NA,TRBV3-1/TRBV3-2,16,TRBD1,TRBJ1-6,TGTGCCAGCAGCCCCTACCGGGACAGGGGAATGTCACCCCTCCACTTT,CASSPYRDRGMSPLHF
NA,TRBV12-3/TRBV12-4,12,NA,TRBJ1-1,TGTGCCAGCAGTTTTTATCCGGCTGAAGCTTTCTTT,CASSFYPAEAFF
NA,TRBV6-5,15,TRBD1,TRBJ1-2,TGTGCCAGCAGTTCCCCGGGACAGGGGTCATATGGCTACACCTTC,CASSSPGQGSYGYTF
NA,TRBV24-1,16,NA,TRBJ2-7,TGTGCCACCAGTGATTCCGAGGGAGGGGGGCTGCACGAGCAGTACTTC,CATSDSEGGGLHEQYF
NA,TRBV29-1,14,TRBD2,TRBJ2-3,TGCAGCGTTTCTGGACTAGCGGGGACAGATACGCAGTATTTT,CSVSGLAGTDTQYF
NA,TRBV5-1,14,NA,TRBJ1-2,TGCGCCAGCAGCTTGGAGGGACAACCCTATGGCTACACCTTC,CASSLEGQPYGYTF
NA,TRBV11-2,14,NA,TRBJ2-7,TGTGCCAGCAGCTTAAATCTAGACTCCTACGAGCAGTACTTC,CASSLNLDSYEQYF
NA,TRBV13,17,TRBD1,TRBJ2-5,TGTGCCAGCAGCCTAGGGGCAGGGGGCGCCTTAGGGGAGACCCAGTACTTC,CASSLGAGGALGETQYF
NA,TRBV19,18,TRBD2,TRBJ2-1,TGTGCCAGTAGTATCCCGGGACTAGCGGGGTTGGGTTACAATGAGCAGTTCTTC,CASSIPGLAGLGYNEQFF
NA,TRBV6-5,15,TRBD1,TRBJ2-2,TGTGCCAGCAGTTACTCGAGACAGGGGGAAATGGAGCTGTTTTTT,CASSYSRQGEMELFF
NA,TRBV5-1,15,TRBD1,TRBJ1-4,TGCGCCAGCAGCTGGACAGGTTCCTTTAATGAAAAACTGTTTTTT,CASSWTGSFNEKLFF
once,TRBV28,14,TRBD2,TRBJ2-2,TGTGCCAGCGCCAGCGGGATCTTCACCGGGGAGCTGTTTTTT,CASASGIFTGELFF
NA,TRBV7-9,15,NA,TRBJ2-3,TGTGCCAGCAGACCGCTCCGGTTCAGCACAGATACGCAGTATTTT,CASRPLRFSTDTQYF
NA,TRBV24-1,14,TRBD1,TRBJ1-2,TGTGCCACCAGTGATTCGGGACAGGGCTCCGGCTACACCTTC,CATSDSGQGSGYTF
NA,TRBV28,16,NA,TRBJ2-2,TGTGCCAGCAGTTCATTACAGGGGCGGGGCACCGGGGAGCTGTTTTTT,CASSSLQGRGTGELFF
NA,TRBV18,14,TRBD1,TRBJ2-1,TGTGCCAGCTCACCACCGAAAGGGGGCGATGAGCAGTTCTTC,CASSPPKGGDEQFF
NA,TRBV19,14,TRBD1,TRBJ2-5,TGTGCCAGTAGTATAGGACAGGGTATAGAGACCCAGTACTTC,CASSIGQGIETQYF
NA,TRBV7-9,16,TRBD2,TRBJ2-1,TGTGCCAGCAGCTCCAGCGGGAGCGGGAATCAAGGTGAGCAGTTCTTC,CASSSSGSGNQGEQFF
NA,TRBV19,14,TRBD1,TRBJ2-7,TGTGCCAGTAGTATGGGACAGGGGCACTACGAGCAGTACTTC,CASSMGQGHYEQYF
NA,TRBV5-1,15,TRBD1,TRBJ1-6,TGCGCCAGCAGACAGGACAGGGGGCTTAATTCACCCCTCCACTTT,CASRQDRGLNSPLHF
NA,TRBV4-3,15,NA,TRBJ2-3,TGCGCCAGCAGCCAAGATCTGGCACCCACAGATACGCAGTATTTT,CASSQDLAPTDTQYF
NA,TRBV12-3/TRBV12-4,12,TRBD1,TRBJ2-5,TGTGCCAGCAGTTTTTACCCGGGACAGGGGTACTTC,CASSFYPGQGYF
NA,TRBV21-1,18,NA,TRBJ2-6,NA,CASSSVRTVGTGANVLTF
NA,TRBV7-2,15,NA,TRBJ2-7,TGTGCCAGCAGGCAAAGGGGGGGGCTCATCTACGAGCAGTACTTC,CASRQRGGLIYEQYF
NA,TRBV28,16,TRBD1,TRBJ2-7,TGTGCCAGCAGTCTACGGACAGGCGCTACCTCCTACGAGCAGTACTTC,CASSLRTGATSYEQYF
NA,TRBV9,15,TRBD2,TRBJ2-1,TGTGCCAGCAGCCCCACGGGAGCGGGGAGTGTTGAGCAGTTCTTC,CASSPTGAGSVEQFF